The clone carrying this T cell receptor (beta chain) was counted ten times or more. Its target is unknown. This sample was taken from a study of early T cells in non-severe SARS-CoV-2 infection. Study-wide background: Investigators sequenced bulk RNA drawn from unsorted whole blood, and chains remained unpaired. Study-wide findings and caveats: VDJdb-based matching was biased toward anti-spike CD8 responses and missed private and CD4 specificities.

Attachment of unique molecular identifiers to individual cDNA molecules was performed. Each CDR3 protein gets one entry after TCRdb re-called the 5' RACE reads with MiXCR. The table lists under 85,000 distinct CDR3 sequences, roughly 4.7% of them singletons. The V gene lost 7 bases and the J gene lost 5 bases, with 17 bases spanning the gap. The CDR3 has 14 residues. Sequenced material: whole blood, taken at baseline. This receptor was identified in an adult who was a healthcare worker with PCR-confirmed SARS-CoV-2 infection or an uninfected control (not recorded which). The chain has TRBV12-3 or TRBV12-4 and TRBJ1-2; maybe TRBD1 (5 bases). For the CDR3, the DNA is TGTGCCAGCACATTGTTAGGGGACTGGTATGGCTACACCTTC. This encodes CASTLLGDWYGYTF.